This T cell receptor (beta chain) is drawn from a study of a mutant IDH1 vaccine in newly diagnosed glioma. The CDR3 sequence is 15 residues long. V gave up 1 base and J gave up 4 bases; unmatched junction bases: 6. Germline assignment: CDR1 PRHDT and CDR2 FYEKMQ (reference sequence). Time point specified: week 35, safety follow-up. Doses comprised 300 ug of mutant IDH1 20-mer peptide each, plus topical imiquimod. As regards this clone: As yet, its antigen is unknown.

Repertoires were generated with immunoSEQ multiplex PCR, while TCRdb's copy carries only in-frame clones and drops some. This sample carries approximately 47,000 clones, 88% of them seen once, and the ten largest clones take around 6%. The origin of this receptor is a woman aged 40 to 50 with glioma. The sample was PBMCs, taken from a glioma patient whose treatment included an IDH1 peptide vaccine. The chain recombines TRBV13 with TRBJ2-7; TRBD2 matches 8 bases. The DNA for the CDR3 is TGTGCCAGCAGCTTAGCTCGGCGGGGGGATTACGAGCAGTACTTC. Translation gives CASSLARRGDYEQYF.